These 9 T cell receptor beta chains came from one sample sequenced in a study of OX40 agonist ivuxolimab in advanced cancers. Profiled with immunoSEQ multiplex PCR; TCRdb holds only in-frame clones, not every one. The table lists 30,000 to 45,000 clones, roughly 90% of them singletons. Sequencing was performed on CD4+ or CD8+ T cells sorted from blood, taken in a trial of the OX40 agonist ivuxolimab. The receptor source for this set is an adult with an advanced solid tumor such as melanoma, head and neck, liver or kidney cancer.

This chain joins TRBV30 and TRBJ2-1; D is undetermined. The V gene's germline CDR1 is GTSNPN and CDR2 SVGIG (reference sequence). Trimming removed 0 bases at V and 10 bases at J, with 16 bases between. The CDR3 is 14 residues long. This CDR3 reads CAWSVSNPGLEQFF. The CDR3 DNA is TGTGCCTGGAGTGTAAGTAACCCGGGTTTGGAGCAGTTCTTC. Filled out from reference TRBV30 and TRBJ2-1, the complete variable domain reads SQTIHQWPATLVQPVGSPLSLECTVEGTSNPNLYWYRQAAGRGLQLLFYSVGIGQISSEVPQNLSASRPQDRQFILSSKKLLLSDSGFYLCAWSVSNPGLEQFFGPGTRLTVL.

J is TRBJ1-2 and V is TRBV29-1; TRBD1 matches 8 bases. This CDR3 spans 14 amino acids. The J segment lost 4 bases and the V segment lost 7 bases, leaving 11 bases of the junction unmatched. Germline CDR1 SQVTM, CDR2 ANQGSEA. The CDR3 DNA is TGCAGCGCCGGGACAGGCCCTGGGGCCTATGGCTACACCTTC. Its translation is CSAGTGPGAYGYTF. The variable domain in full, with the rest retrieved from reference TRBV29-1 and TRBJ1-2, is SAVISQKPSRDICQRGTSLTIQCQVDSQVTMMFWYRQQPGQSLTLIATANQGSEATYESGFVIDKFPISRPNLTFSTLTVSNMSPEDSSIYLCSAGTGPGAYGYTFGSGTRLTVV.

This rearrangement joins TRBV7-3 to TRBJ2-7, with 7 bases aligning to TRBD1. V was pared by 4 bases and J by 4 bases, with 7 bases of the junction left unmatched. This CDR3 region has 14 residues. Germline V gene data show CDR1 as SGHTA and CDR2 as FQGTGA. CDR3 DNA: TGTGCCAGCAGCTCCCGGGACAGCAGGTACGAGCAGTACTTC. This gives the protein CASSSRDSRYEQYF.

The chain combines TRBV29-1 with TRBJ1-1; D is ambiguous. Germline V gives CDR1 SQVTM, CDR2 ANQGSEA. This CDR3 is built from 13 residues. Trimming cost V 3 bases and J 7 bases, with 15 bases left between them. The CDR3 is CSVERWGLGEAFF. CDR3 nucleotide sequence: TGCAGCGTTGAGAGGTGGGGTTTGGGTGAAGCTTTCTTT.

The chain couples TRBV4-1 to TRBJ2-2, with D perhaps matching TRBD1 (6 bases). Trimming removed 2 bases at V and 5 bases at J, with 12 bases between. The germline gives CDR1 MGHRA, CDR2 YSYEKL. The CDR3 sequence is 15 residues long. Written as DNA, the CDR3 is TGCGCCAGCAGCCAACCTACAGGGAAAACCGGGGAGCTGTTTTTT. This translates into CASSQPTGKTGELFF.

The V and J genes are TRBV28 and TRBJ1-4, with D perhaps matching TRBD1 (5 bases). The germline CDR1 and CDR2 sequences are MDHEN and SYDVKM. This CDR3 comprises 15 residues. With 3 bases removed from V and 5 bases from J, the gap between germline ends came to 13 bases. Here the CDR3 reads CASSFGDSNNEKLFF. The CDR3 coding sequence is TGTGCCAGCAGTTTTGGCGACAGTAACAATGAAAAACTGTTTTTT.

V usage is TRBV5-4 and J usage is TRBJ2-5; TRBD1 matches at 9 bases. The V gene's germline CDR1 is SGHNT and CDR2 YYREEE (reference sequence). The CDR3 contains 15 residues. The junction had 7 bases not matched to a gene; V was cut back by 1 base and J by 6 bases. The CDR3: CASSLIRDRVKTQYF. CDR3 nucleotides: TGTGCCAGCAGCTTGATACGGGACAGGGTTAAGACCCAGTACTTC.

The sample holds one count of this clone. The rearrangement links TRBV15 to TRBJ2-7; D is possibly TRBD2 (5 bases). There are 15 residues in the CDR3. The germline V gene has CDR1 LNHNV and CDR2 YYDKDF (reference sequence). V lost 1 base and J lost 3, with 13 bases in between. CDR3 sequence (DNA): TGTGCCACCAGCAGAGCTACTAGACTCAACTACGAGCAGTACTTC. Protein sequence: CATSRATRLNYEQYF.

The chain has TRBV7-2 and TRBJ1-1; D perhaps matches TRBD1 (5 bases). V was pared by 5 bases and J by 0 bases, with 10 bases between. This CDR3 contains 14 residues. The germline CDR1 and CDR2 sequences are SGHTA and FQGNSA. The DNA for the CDR3 is TGTGCCAGCAGCCCGGGACGGCTGAACACTGAAGCTTTCTTT. This translates into CASSPGRLNTEAFF.